The 7 T cell receptor beta chains below all came from one sample that was sequenced in a study of shared clonotypes between healthy human individuals. The protocol was immunoSEQ multiplex PCR, while the TCRdb copy is restricted to in-frame clones and leaves out a portion. The data contain roughly 2.5 million clones, roughly 92% of them singletons. Sequencing used naive CD4+ T cells sorted from blood. Subset specified: CD45RA+ positively selected. These receptor sequences come from a man aged 18 to 30 in good health.

V usage is TRBV5-1 and J usage is TRBJ2-7, with 7 bases fitting TRBD1. V was pared by 0 bases and J by 6 bases, with 9 bases of the junction left unmatched. Germline CDR1 SGHRS, CDR2 YFSETQ. The CDR3 contains 15 residues. The CDR3 protein is CASSLAFGQVSEQYF. In DNA form, the CDR3 reads TGCGCCAGCAGCTTGGCCTTTGGACAGGTTTCCGAGCAGTACTTC.

The chain employs TRBV5-1 and TRBJ1-4; 8 positions match TRBD1. After removal of 3 bases from V and 1 base from J, the junction contained 5 bases not matched to a gene. This CDR3 is built from 16 residues. CDR1 SGHRS and CDR2 YFSETQ come from the germline V gene. As DNA, the CDR3 is TGCGCCAGCAGCTCAGGGGGCAGGGGAACTAATGAAAAACTGTTTTTT. It specifies CASSSGGRGTNEKLFF.

Regarding this clone: The same CDR3 also results from other DNA sequences found in this sample. The V gene is TRBV2, the J gene TRBJ1-1; no clear D gene. V gave up 3 bases and J gave up 1 base, with 6 bases separating them. CDR3 length: 13 amino acids. Germline CDR1 reads SNHLY; CDR2 reads FYNNEI. Written as DNA, the CDR3 is TGTGCCAGCAGTGACAGAGAGAACACTGAAGCTTTCTTT. It yields the protein CASSDRENTEAFF.

The chain uses TRBV6-1 and TRBJ1-2, with 7 nucleotides matching TRBD1. The CDR3 has 15 residues. CDR1 is MNHNS and CDR2 is SASEGT in the germline V gene. V trimming: 1 base; J trimming: 5 bases; junction bases outside the gene matches: 7. The CDR3 nucleotides are TGTGCCAGCAGTGAAGAATTTGGACAGGTTTATGGCTACACCTTC. This gives the protein CASSEEFGQVYGYTF.

The rearrangement uses TRBV7-9 and TRBJ2-7, with TRBD1 as a possible D gene (5 bases). The germline gives CDR1 SEHNR, CDR2 FQNEAQ (reference sequence). The CDR3 runs 12 residues. V lost 1 base, J lost 5 bases, and 6 bases lay in between. The CDR3 bases are TGTGCCAGCAGCTTAGTAGGGGACGAGCAGTACTTC. Translation: CASSLVGDEQYF.

Concerning this clone itself: Additional DNA sequences in this sample encode the identical CDR3. The rearrangement joins TRBV6-5 to TRBJ2-7, with D possibly called TRBD1 or TRBD2 (5 bases each). In germline, CDR1 is MNHEY, CDR2 SVGAGI. This CDR3 has 12 amino acids. V was shortened by 5 bases and J by 5 bases, with 10 bases between the two germline ends. The CDR3 nucleotides read TGTGCCAGCAGTCCGGGACCCCACGAGCAGTACTTC. Encoded protein: CASSPGPHEQYF.

The CDR3 nucleotides are TGTGCCGCCGGCGGCGGGTACGAGCAGTACTTC. Encoded protein: CAAGGGYEQYF. This chain uses TRBV10-3 with TRBJ2-7; the D gene is possibly TRBD2 (5 bases). This CDR3 comprises 11 residues. With 11 bases removed from V and 4 bases from J, the gap between germline ends came to 12 bases. Germline V gene lookup returns CDR1 ENHRY and CDR2 SYGVKD.